What follows is one T cell receptor beta chain and its context. As yet, its antigen is unknown. These data belong to a study of graft-versus-host responses after intestinal transplantation. About the research overall: Transplants given to recipients were multivisceral, liver-intestinal, or isolated intestinal. Induction with anti-thymocyte globulin, then tacrolimus and steroids for around three years, was given to all recipients. General study points: Recipient bone marrow held GvH clones, some seen earlier in ileum or blood.

Germline V gene data show CDR1 as LNHDA and CDR2 as SQIVND (reference sequence). V was clipped by 6 bases and J by 5 bases, with 14 bases between them. This CDR3 comprises 14 residues. Assay used: immunoSEQ multiplex PCR; TCRdb lists only in-frame clones, some missing. Among some 41,000 clones listed, 89% were seen once. The clonotype was recovered from a human patient who received an intestinal transplant, so some T cells may come from the graft donor. The material sequenced was PBMCs, taken roughly 270 days after transplant. J is TRBJ2-1 and V is TRBV19; D gene unclear. CDR3: CASSAGLQHNEQFF. In DNA form, the CDR3 reads TGTGCCAGTAGCGCCGGCCTCCAACACAATGAGCAGTTCTTC.